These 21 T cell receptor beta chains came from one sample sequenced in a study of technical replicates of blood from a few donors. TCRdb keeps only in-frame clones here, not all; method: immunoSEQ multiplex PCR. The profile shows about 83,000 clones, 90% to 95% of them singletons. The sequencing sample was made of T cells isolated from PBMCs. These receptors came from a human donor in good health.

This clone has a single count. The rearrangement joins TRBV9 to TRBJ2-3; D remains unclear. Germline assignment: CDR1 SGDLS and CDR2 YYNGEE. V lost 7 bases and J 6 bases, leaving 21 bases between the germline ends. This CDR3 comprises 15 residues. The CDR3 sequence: CASRRDRSVGDTQYF. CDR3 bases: TGTGCCAGCCGTCGAGATAGGTCAGTCGGGGATACGCAGTATTTT.

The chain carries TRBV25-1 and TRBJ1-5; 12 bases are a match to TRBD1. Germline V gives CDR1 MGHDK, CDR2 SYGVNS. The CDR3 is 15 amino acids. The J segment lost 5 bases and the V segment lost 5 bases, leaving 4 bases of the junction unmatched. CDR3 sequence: CASSPGTGGYQPQHF. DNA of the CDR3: TGTGCCAGCAGTCCCGGGACAGGGGGCTATCAGCCCCAGCATTTT.

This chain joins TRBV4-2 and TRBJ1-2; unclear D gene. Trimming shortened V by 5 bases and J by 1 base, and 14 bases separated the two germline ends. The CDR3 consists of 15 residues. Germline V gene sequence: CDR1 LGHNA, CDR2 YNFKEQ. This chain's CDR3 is CASSTPSRLNYGYTF. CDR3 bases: TGTGCCAGCAGCACTCCGTCCAGGCTTAACTATGGCTACACCTTC.

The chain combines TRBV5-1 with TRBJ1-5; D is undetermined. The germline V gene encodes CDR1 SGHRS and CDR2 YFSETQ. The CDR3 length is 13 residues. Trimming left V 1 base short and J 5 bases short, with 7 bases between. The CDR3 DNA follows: TGCGCCAGCAGCTTGCTGGGCTATCAGCCCCAGCATTTT. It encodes CASSLLGYQPQHF.

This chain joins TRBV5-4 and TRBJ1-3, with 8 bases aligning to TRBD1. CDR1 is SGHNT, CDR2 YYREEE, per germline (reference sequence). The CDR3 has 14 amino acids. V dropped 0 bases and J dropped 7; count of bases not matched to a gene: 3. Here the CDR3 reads CASSLEDRDNTIYF. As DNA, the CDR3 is TGTGCCAGCAGCTTGGAGGACAGGGATAACACCATATATTTT.

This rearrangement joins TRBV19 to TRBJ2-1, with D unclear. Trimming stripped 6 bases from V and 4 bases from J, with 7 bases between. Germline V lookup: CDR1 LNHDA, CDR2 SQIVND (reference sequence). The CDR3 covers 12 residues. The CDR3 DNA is TGTGCCAGTAGCGACTGGTACAATGAGCAGTTCTTC. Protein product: CASSDWYNEQFF.

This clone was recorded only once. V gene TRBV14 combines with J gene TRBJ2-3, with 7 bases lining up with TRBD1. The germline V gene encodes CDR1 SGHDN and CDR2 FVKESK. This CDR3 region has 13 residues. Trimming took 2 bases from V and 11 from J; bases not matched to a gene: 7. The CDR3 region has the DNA TGTGCCAGCAGCCAAACCGACAGGGAACAGCAGTATTTT. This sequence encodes CASSQTDREQQYF. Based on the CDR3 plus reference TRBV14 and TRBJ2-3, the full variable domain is EAGVTQFPSHSVIEKGQTVTLRCDPISGHDNLYWYRRVMGKEIKFLLHFVKESKQDESGMPNNRFLAERTGGTYSTLKVQPAELEDSGVYFCASSQTDREQQYFGPGTRLTVL.

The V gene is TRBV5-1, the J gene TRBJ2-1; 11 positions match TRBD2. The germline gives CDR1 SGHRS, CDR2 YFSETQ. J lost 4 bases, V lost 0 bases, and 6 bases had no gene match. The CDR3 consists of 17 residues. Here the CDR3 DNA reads TGCGCCAGCAGCTTGGCTACTAGCGGGGGACTGTACAATGAGCAGTTCTTC. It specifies CASSLATSGGLYNEQFF. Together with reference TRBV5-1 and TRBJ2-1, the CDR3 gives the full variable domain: KAGVTQTPRYLIKTRGQQVTLSCSPISGHRSVSWYQQTPGQGLQFLFEYFSETQRNKGNFPGRFSGRQFSNSRSEMNVSTLELGDSALYLCASSLATSGGLYNEQFFGPGTRLTVL.

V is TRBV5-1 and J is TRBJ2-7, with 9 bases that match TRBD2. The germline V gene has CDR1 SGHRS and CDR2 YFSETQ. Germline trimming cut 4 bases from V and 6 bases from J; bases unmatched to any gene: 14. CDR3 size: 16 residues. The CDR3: CASSPTGVAGVGEQYF. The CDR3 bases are TGCGCCAGCAGCCCTACTGGGGTAGCGGGGGTCGGCGAGCAGTACTTC.

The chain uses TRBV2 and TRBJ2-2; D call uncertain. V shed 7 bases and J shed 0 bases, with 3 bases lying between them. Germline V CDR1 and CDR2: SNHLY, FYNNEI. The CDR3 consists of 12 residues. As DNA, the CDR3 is TGTGCCAGCATCACGAACACCGGGGAGCTGTTTTTT. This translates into CASITNTGELFF.

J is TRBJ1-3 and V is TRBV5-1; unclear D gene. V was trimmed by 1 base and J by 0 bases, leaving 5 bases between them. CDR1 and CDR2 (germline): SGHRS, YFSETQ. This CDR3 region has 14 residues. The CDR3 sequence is CASSLSISGNTIYF. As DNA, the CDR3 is TGCGCCAGCAGCTTGTCAATCTCTGGAAACACCATATATTTT. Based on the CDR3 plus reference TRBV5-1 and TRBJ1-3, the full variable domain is KAGVTQTPRYLIKTRGQQVTLSCSPISGHRSVSWYQQTPGQGLQFLFEYFSETQRNKGNFPGRFSGRQFSNSRSEMNVSTLELGDSALYLCASSLSISGNTIYFGEGSWLTVV.

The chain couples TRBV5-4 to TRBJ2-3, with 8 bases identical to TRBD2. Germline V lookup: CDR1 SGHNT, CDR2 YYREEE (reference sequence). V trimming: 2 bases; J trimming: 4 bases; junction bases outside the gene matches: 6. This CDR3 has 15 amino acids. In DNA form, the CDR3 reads TGTGCCAGCAGCTTAAGCCCGGGAGGGGCAGATACGCAGTATTTT. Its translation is CASSLSPGGADTQYF. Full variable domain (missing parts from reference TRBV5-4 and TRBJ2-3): ETGVTQSPTHLIKTRGQQVTLRCSSQSGHNTVSWYQQALGQGPQFIFQYYREEENGRGNFPPRFSGLQFPNYSSELNVNALELDDSALYLCASSLSPGGADTQYFGPGTRLTVL.

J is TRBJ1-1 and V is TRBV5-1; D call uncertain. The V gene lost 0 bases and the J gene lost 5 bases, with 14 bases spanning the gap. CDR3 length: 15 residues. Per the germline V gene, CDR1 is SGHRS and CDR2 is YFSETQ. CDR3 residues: CASSLDLVGKTEAFF. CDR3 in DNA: TGCGCCAGCAGCTTGGATCTGGTCGGGAAAACTGAAGCTTTCTTT.

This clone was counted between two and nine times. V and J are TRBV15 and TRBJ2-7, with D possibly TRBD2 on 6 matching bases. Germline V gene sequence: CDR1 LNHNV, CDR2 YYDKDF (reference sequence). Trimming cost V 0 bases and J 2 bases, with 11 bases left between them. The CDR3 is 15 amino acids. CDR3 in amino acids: CATSRDGGAAYEQYF. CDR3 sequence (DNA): TGTGCCACCAGCAGAGATGGCGGGGCAGCCTACGAGCAGTACTTC.

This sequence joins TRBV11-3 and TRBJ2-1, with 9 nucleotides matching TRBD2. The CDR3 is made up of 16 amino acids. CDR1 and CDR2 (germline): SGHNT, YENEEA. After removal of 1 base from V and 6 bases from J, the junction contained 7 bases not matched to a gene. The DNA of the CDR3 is TGTGCCAGCAGCTTAGGTGCGGGGGGGCTCTCCAATGAGCAGTTCTTC. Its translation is CASSLGAGGLSNEQFF.

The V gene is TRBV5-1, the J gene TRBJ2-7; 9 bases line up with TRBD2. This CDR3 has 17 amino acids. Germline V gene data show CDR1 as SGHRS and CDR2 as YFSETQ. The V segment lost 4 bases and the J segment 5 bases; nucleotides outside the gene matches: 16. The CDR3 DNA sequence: TGCGCCAGCAGCCTTGGTAGGCTAGCGGGAAACATCAACGAGCAGTACTTC. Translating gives CASSLGRLAGNINEQYF.

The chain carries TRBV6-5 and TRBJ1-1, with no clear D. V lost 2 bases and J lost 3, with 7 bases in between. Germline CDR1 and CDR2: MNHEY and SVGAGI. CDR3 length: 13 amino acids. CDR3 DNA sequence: TGTGCCAGCAGTTACCAGGCCGACACTGAAGCTTTCTTT. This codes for CASSYQADTEAFF.

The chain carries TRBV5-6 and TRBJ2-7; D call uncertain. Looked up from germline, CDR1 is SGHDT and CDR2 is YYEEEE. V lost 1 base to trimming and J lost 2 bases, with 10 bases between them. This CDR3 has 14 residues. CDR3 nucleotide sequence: TGTGCCAGCAGCTTGATTGGAGAAACCTACGAGCAGTACTTC. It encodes CASSLIGETYEQYF.

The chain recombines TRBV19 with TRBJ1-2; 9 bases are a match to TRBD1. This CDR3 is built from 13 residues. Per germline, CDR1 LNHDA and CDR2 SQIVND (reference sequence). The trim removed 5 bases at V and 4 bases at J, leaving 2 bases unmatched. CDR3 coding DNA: TGTGCCAGTAGTCCGGGACAGGGCTATGGCTACACCTTC. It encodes CASSPGQGYGYTF.

In nucleotides, the CDR3 is TGTGCCAGCACCCTTCTGGCTAGCGGGAGTACAGATACGCAGTATTTT. Encoded protein: CASTLLASGSTDTQYF. The chain is built from TRBV27 and TRBJ2-3, with 10 bases lining up with TRBD2. Per the germline V gene, CDR1 is MNHEY and CDR2 is SMNVEV (reference sequence). The CDR3 spans 16 residues. V shed 7 bases and J 3 bases; nucleotides not matched to a gene: 10.

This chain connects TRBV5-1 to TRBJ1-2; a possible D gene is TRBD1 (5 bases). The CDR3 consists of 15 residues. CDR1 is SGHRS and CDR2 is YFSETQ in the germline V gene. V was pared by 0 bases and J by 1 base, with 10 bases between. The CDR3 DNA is TGCGCCAGCAGCTTGGCCGCCCAGGGTAACTATGGCTACACCTTC. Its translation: CASSLAAQGNYGYTF.